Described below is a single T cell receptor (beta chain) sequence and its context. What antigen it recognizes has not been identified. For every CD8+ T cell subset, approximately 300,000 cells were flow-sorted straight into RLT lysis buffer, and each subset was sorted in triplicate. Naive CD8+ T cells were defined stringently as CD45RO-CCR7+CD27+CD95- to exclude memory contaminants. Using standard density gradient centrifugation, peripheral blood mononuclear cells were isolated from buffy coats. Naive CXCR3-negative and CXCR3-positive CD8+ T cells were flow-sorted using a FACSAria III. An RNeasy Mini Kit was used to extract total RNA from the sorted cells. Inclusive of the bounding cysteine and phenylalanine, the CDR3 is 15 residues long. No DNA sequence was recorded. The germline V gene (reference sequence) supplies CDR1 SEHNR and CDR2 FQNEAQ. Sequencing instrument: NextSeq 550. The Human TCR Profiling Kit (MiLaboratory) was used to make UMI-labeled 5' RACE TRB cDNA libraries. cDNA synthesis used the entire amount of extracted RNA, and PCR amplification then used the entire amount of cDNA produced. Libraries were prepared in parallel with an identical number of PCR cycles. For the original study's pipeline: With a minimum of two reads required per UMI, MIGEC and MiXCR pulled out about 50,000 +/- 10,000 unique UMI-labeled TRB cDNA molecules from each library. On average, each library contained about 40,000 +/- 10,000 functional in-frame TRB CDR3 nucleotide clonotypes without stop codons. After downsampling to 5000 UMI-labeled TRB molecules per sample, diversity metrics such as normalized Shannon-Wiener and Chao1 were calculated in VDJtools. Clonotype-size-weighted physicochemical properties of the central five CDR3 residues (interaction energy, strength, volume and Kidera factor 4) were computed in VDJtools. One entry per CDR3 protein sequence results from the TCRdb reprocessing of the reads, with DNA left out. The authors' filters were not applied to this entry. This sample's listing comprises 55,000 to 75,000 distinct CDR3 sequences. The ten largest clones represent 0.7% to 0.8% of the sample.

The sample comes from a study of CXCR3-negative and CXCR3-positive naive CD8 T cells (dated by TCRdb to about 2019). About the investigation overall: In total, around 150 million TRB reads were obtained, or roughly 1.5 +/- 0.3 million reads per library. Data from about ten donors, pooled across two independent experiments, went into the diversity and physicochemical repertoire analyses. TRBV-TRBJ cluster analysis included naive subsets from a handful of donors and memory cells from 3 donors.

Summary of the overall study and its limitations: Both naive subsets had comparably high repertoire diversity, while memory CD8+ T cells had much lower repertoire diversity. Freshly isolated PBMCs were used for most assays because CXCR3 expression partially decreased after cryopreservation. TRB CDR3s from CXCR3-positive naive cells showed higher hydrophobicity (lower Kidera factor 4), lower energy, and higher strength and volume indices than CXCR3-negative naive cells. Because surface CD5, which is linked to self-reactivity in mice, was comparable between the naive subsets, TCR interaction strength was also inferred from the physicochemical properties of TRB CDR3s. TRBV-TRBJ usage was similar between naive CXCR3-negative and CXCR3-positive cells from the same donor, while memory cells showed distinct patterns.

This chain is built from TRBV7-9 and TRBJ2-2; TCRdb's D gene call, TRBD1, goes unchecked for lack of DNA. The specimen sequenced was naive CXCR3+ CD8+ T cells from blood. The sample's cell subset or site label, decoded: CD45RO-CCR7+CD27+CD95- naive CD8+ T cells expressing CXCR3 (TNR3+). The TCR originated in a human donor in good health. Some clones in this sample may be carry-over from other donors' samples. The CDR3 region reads CASRSGTGETGELFF.